This T cell receptor (beta chain) derives from a study of blood T cell repertoires in COVID-19. Study in general: Sites in the United States, Italy and Spain provided acute and convalescent COVID-19 samples. T cells, B-cell-depleted T cells, or PBMCs supplied cDNA or gDNA.

Followed longitudinally, the Seattle patients had been enrolled during active infection. The CDR3 is 13 residues long. V was trimmed by 5 bases and J by 3 bases, leaving 11 bases between them. Germline CDR1 and CDR2: MDHEN and SYDVKM. Per the authors' pipeline: Reference gene primers were amplified, and this amplification served to estimate nucleated cell counts. Produced via immunoSEQ multiplex PCR; TCRdb's table is partial and in-frame only. From that table come the V and J calls and clone size; the DNA was used to work out D and trimming. The sample includes 200,000 to 250,000 clones, 70% to 85% of them seen just once.

The gene calls are TRBV28 and TRBJ2-7; D gene ambiguous. This clonotype originated in a woman of 80 years or more with COVID-19, enrolled during active disease. What was sequenced was peripheral blood. CDR3 protein: CASSLTANYEQYF. DNA for the CDR3: TGTGCCAGCAGTCTCACTGCGAACTACGAGCAGTACTTC.